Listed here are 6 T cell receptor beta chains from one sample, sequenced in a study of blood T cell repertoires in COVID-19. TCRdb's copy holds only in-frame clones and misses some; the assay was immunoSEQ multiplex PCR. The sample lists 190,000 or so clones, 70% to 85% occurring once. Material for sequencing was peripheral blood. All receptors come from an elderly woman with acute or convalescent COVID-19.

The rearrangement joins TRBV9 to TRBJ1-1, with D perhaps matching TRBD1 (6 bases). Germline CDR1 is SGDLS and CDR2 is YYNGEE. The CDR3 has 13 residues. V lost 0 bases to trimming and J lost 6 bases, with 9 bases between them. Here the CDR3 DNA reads TGTGCCAGCAGCGTAGTACAGGGCGCTGAAGCTTTCTTT. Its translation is CASSVVQGAEAFF.

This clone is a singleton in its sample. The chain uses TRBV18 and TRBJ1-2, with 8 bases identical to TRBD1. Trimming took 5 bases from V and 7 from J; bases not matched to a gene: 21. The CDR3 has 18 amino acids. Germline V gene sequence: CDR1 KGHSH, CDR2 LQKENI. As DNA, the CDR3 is TGTGCCAGCTCAGGACAAGATTTTTTTCAGGGGGCTGTTCCTGGCTACACCTTC. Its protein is CASSGQDFFQGAVPGYTF.

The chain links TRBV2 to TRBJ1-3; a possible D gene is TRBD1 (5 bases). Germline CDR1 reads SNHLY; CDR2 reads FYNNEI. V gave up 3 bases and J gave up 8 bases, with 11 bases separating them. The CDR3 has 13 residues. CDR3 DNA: TGTGCCAGCAGTGAGGGCCGGGGGGACACCATATATTTT. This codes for CASSEGRGDTIYF.

The CDR3 DNA reads as TGCGCCAGCAGCCAAGATCGACTGCTGTTTTTT. It specifies CASSQDRLLFF. J is TRBJ1-4 and V is TRBV4-1; D remains unclear. V was shortened by 0 bases and J by 14 bases, with 7 bases between the two germline ends. Germline-derived CDR1 and CDR2 are MGHRA and YSYEKL. This CDR3 is 11 amino acids long.

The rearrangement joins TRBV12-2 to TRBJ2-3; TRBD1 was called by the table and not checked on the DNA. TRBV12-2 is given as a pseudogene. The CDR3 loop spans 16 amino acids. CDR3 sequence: CASRPVGGLCTDTQYF. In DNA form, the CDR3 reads TGTGCAAGTCGCCCAGTAGGGGGTCTCTGCACAGATACGCAGTATTTT.

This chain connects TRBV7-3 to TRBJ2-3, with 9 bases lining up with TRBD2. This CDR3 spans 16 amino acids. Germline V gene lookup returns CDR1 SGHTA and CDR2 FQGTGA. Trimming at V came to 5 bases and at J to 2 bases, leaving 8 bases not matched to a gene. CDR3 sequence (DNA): TGTGCCAGCAGCCCCGGGGCTAGCGGGGCCACAGATACGCAGTATTTT. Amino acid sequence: CASSPGASGATDTQYF.